Listed below are T cell receptor beta chains from one sample, sequenced in a study of blood T cell repertoires in COVID-19. Measured with immunoSEQ multiplex PCR; TCRdb has only the in-frame clones, and not every one. The sample lists nearly 55,000 clones, 70% to 90% occurring once. The material sequenced was peripheral blood. These receptors were taken from a man between 65 and 80 years old with active COVID-19. CDR3s include the opening cysteine and the closing phenylalanine or tryptophan. Fields, in order: CDR3 length, V gene, J gene, D gene, clone size, CDR3 protein, CDR3 DNA. D genes are given only for firm matches. Size values are once, few and many counts, or a class for expanded clones, and some rows have none.

length: 14
V: TRBV11-3
J: TRBJ2-1
D: .
size: once
CDR3: CASSWLTSTNEQFF
DNA: TGTGCCAGCAGCTGGCTTACTAGCACCAATGAGCAGTTCTTC

length: 15
V: TRBV19
J: TRBJ2-1
D: .
size: .
CDR3: CASRQVGAPNNEQFF
DNA: TGTGCCAGCCGCCAGGTGGGGGCGCCTAACAATGAGCAGTTCTTC

length: 15
V: TRBV6-5
J: TRBJ1-2
D: .
size: .
CDR3: CASSLPGQGIYGYTF
DNA: TGTGCCAGCAGTCTCCCTGGCCAGGGAATCTATGGCTACACCTTC

length: 16
V: TRBV11-2
J: TRBJ2-1
D: .
size: .
CDR3: CASRLLMGGSYNEQFF
DNA: TGTGCCAGCAGGTTGTTAATGGGGGGCTCCTACAATGAGCAGTTCTTC

length: 15
V: TRBV25-1
J: TRBJ1-6
D: TRBD1
size: .
CDR3: CASSDHRGQGSPLHF
DNA: TGTGCCAGCAGTGATCACAGGGGCCAAGGCTCACCCCTCCACTTT

length: 16
V: TRBV6-5
J: TRBJ1-2
D: TRBD1
size: .
CDR3: CASSYTGTGATYGYTF
DNA: TGTGCCAGCAGTTACACAGGGACAGGGGCGACCTATGGCTACACCTTC

length: 16
V: TRBV5-1
J: TRBJ2-3
D: TRBD1
size: few
CDR3: CASSLERGLRTDTQYF
DNA: TGCGCCAGCAGCTTGGAAAGGGGGCTTCGCACAGATACGCAGTATTTT

length: 14
V: TRBV27
J: TRBJ1-1
D: .
size: .
CDR3: CASSFGGGNTEAFF
DNA: TGTGCCAGCAGTTTTGGGGGAGGGAACACTGAAGCTTTCTTT

length: 15
V: TRBV5-1
J: TRBJ2-1
D: TRBD1
size: .
CDR3: CASSLQDRAHNEQFF
DNA: TGCGCCAGCAGCTTGCAGGACAGGGCCCACAATGAGCAGTTCTTC

length: 15
V: TRBV7-8
J: TRBJ1-2
D: .
size: .
CDR3: CASSSQSGGRSGYTF
DNA: TGTGCCAGCAGCTCCCAATCGGGTGGGAGGTCTGGCTACACCTTC

length: 13
V: TRBV7-2
J: TRBJ2-1
D: .
size: .
CDR3: CASSLRSGVEQFF
DNA: TGTGCCAGCAGCTTAAGGTCGGGGGTCGAGCAGTTCTTC

length: 13
V: TRBV6-5
J: TRBJ1-1
D: .
size: .
CDR3: CASSPLGVTEAFF
DNA: TGTGCCAGCAGTCCCCTGGGCGTCACTGAAGCTTTCTTT

length: 14
V: TRBV19
J: TRBJ2-5
D: .
size: .
CDR3: CASSIADFGETQYF
DNA: TGTGCCAGTAGTATCGCCGACTTTGGGGAGACCCAGTACTTC

length: 11
V: TRBV20-1
J: TRBJ1-4
D: .
size: .
CDR3: CSARDVGHMFF
DNA: TGCAGTGCTAGAGATGTGGGACATATGTTTTTT

length: 15
V: TRBV7-9
J: TRBJ1-3
D: .
size: .
CDR3: CASSLGQGSGNTIYF
DNA: TGTGCCAGCAGCTTAGGGCAGGGTTCGGGAAACACCATATATTTT

length: 15
V: TRBV5-4
J: TRBJ1-1
D: .
size: .
CDR3: CASSARDKSGAEAFF
DNA: TGTGCCAGCAGCGCTCGGGACAAATCAGGAGCTGAAGCTTTCTTT

length: 14
V: TRBV3-1/TRBV3-2
J: TRBJ1-1
D: TRBD1
size: .
CDR3: CASSSQGAHTEAFF
DNA: TGTGCCAGCAGCTCCCAGGGGGCGCACACTGAAGCTTTCTTT

length: 15
V: TRBV19
J: TRBJ1-6
D: TRBD1
size: once
CDR3: CASSIADRDTPPLHF
DNA: TGTGCCAGTAGTATAGCCGACAGGGATACTCCACCCCTCCACTTT

length: 14
V: TRBV5-4
J: TRBJ2-5
D: TRBD2
size: few
CDR3: CASSLLASQETQYF
DNA: TGTGCCAGCAGCTTACTAGCGTCACAAGAGACCCAGTACTTC

length: 17
V: TRBV11-2
J: TRBJ2-3
D: TRBD2
size: .
CDR3: CASSLGSSGGSPDTQYF
DNA: TGTGCCAGCAGCTTAGGTAGTAGCGGGGGGTCCCCAGATACGCAGTATTTT

length: 18
V: TRBV27
J: TRBJ1-1
D: .
size: .
CDR3: CASLGLGVGRRGNTEAFF
DNA: TGTGCCAGCCTGGGACTTGGGGTCGGCCGAAGGGGCAACACTGAAGCTTTCTTT

length: 14
V: TRBV19
J: TRBJ2-3
D: .
size: .
CDR3: CASMAASGTDTQYF
DNA: TGTGCCAGTATGGCGGCCTCCGGCACAGATACGCAGTATTTT

length: 18
V: TRBV21-1
J: TRBJ2-3
D: .
size: .
CDR3: CASSKEVTGAIRTDTQYF
DNA: TGTGCCAGCAGCAAAGAGGTGACAGGGGCTATTAGGACAGATACGCAGTATTTT

length: 15
V: TRBV7-3
J: TRBJ2-3
D: .
size: .
CDR3: CASSLGSLNGGPQYF
DNA: TGTGCCAGCAGCTTAGGGAGCTTAAACGGCGGTCCGCAGTATTTT

length: 15
V: TRBV9
J: TRBJ1-2
D: TRBD1
size: few
CDR3: CASSLLGTGGGGYTF
DNA: TGTGCCAGCAGCCTACTCGGGACAGGGGGCGGCGGCTACACCTTC

length: 15
V: TRBV5-8
J: TRBJ1-1
D: .
size: .
CDR3: CASSLDLRVNTEAFF
DNA: TGTGCCAGCAGCTTGGACCTCAGGGTGAACACTGAAGCTTTCTTT

length: 15
V: TRBV5-4
J: TRBJ2-1
D: TRBD2
size: .
CDR3: CASSLKLAGANEQFF
DNA: TGTGCCAGCAGCTTAAAACTAGCGGGGGCCAATGAGCAGTTCTTC

length: 16
V: TRBV28
J: TRBJ2-3
D: .
size: .
CDR3: CASSLWGGVAGDTQYF
DNA: TGTGCCAGCAGTTTATGGGGTGGGGTTGCGGGAGATACGCAGTATTTT

length: 14
V: TRBV27
J: TRBJ2-1
D: .
size: .
CDR3: CASSLGQGKNEQFF
DNA: TGTGCCAGCAGTTTAGGCCAGGGGAAAAATGAGCAGTTCTTC

length: 15
V: TRBV5-1
J: TRBJ2-7
D: TRBD1
size: .
CDR3: CASSPRGTGPNEQYF
DNA: TGCGCCAGCAGCCCGCGAGGGACAGGGCCTAACGAGCAGTACTTC

length: 16
V: TRBV6-1
J: TRBJ2-2
D: TRBD1
size: .
CDR3: CASSAYDRVGGGELFF
DNA: TGTGCCAGCAGTGCCTATGACAGGGTTGGTGGCGGGGAGCTGTTTTTT

length: 13
V: TRBV12-3/TRBV12-4
J: TRBJ1-2
D: .
size: .
CDR3: CASSLRELRGYTF
DNA: TGTGCCAGCAGTCTCAGGGAATTAAGAGGCTACACCTTC

length: 17
V: TRBV6-6
J: TRBJ1-6
D: .
size: .
CDR3: CASSPYRDVSYNSPLHF
DNA: TGTGCCAGCAGTCCCTACAGGGATGTCTCCTATAATTCACCCCTCCACTTT

length: 14
V: TRBV7-9
J: TRBJ1-1
D: TRBD1
size: .
CDR3: CASSPGQAHTEAFF
DNA: TGTGCCAGCAGCCCAGGACAGGCGCACACTGAAGCTTTCTTT

length: 17
V: TRBV11-2
J: TRBJ2-3
D: TRBD2
size: .
CDR3: CASRAPGTSGVTDTQYF
DNA: TGTGCCAGCAGGGCACCCGGGACTAGCGGGGTCACAGATACGCAGTATTTT

length: 15
V: TRBV15
J: TRBJ1-5
D: .
size: .
CDR3: CATSREWGGDQPQHF
DNA: TGTGCCACCAGCAGAGAGTGGGGAGGGGATCAGCCCCAGCATTTT

length: 16
V: TRBV5-6
J: TRBJ2-5
D: .
size: .
CDR3: CASTGGYGRAQETQYF
DNA: TGTGCCAGCACCGGGGGATACGGCCGGGCCCAAGAGACCCAGTACTTC

length: 13
V: TRBV6-5
J: TRBJ1-2
D: TRBD1
size: .
CDR3: CASRTGQGTGYTF
DNA: TGTGCCAGCAGGACCGGACAGGGCACGGGCTACACCTTC

length: 17
V: TRBV6-6
J: TRBJ1-3
D: TRBD1
size: .
CDR3: CASSRTSRQGGGNTIYF
DNA: TGTGCCAGCAGTCGCACTTCTCGACAGGGCGGTGGAAACACCATATATTTT

length: 15
V: TRBV6-6
J: TRBJ1-6
D: .
size: .
CDR3: CASSPGHTYNSPLHF
DNA: TGTGCCAGCAGCCCGGGACATACCTATAATTCACCCCTCCACTTT

length: 15
V: TRBV5-4
J: TRBJ2-3
D: TRBD2
size: .
CDR3: CASSLMSGGTDTQYF
DNA: TGTGCCAGCAGCTTGATGAGCGGGGGCACAGATACGCAGTATTTT